The 20 T cell receptor beta chains presented below share a single source sample, sequenced in a study of T-cell memory formation after mild COVID-19. TCRdb itself ran the 5' RACE reads through MiXCR, one entry per CDR3 protein. Counted here are around 400,000 distinct CDR3 sequences, 20% to 25% occurring once; the ten biggest clones make up 8.5% to 9%. Specimen: PBMCs or a T cell subset sorted from them (not recorded which). All receptors come from an adult woman who had mild COVID-19 (a few samples of this study predate the infection). Cell type and time point are not known.

This clonotype was observed at least ten times. The chain couples TRBV7-8 to TRBJ2-1; 12 bases are shared with TRBD1. The CDR3 length is 16 residues. J gave up 9 bases and V 2 bases, and 8 bases lay outside the gene matches. Germline CDR1 is SGHVS and CDR2 is FQNEAQ. Here the CDR3 reads CASSLSRDRGLGEQFF. The CDR3 coding sequence is TGTGCCAGCAGCTTATCTCGGGACAGGGGGCTTGGTGAGCAGTTCTTC.

The chain uses TRBV7-2 and TRBJ2-3, with TRBD2 matching over 12 bases. The CDR3 loop spans 19 amino acids. Unmatched junction bases numbered 15, after V lost 4 bases and J lost 4 bases. From germline, CDR1 is SGHTA and CDR2 FQGNSA. Written as DNA, the CDR3 is TGTGCCAGCAGCTCTAATTTGCTAGCGGGAGGGATGGGGTCAGATACGCAGTATTTT. This gives the protein CASSSNLLAGGMGSDTQYF. The full variable domain, completed using reference TRBV7-2 and TRBJ2-3, is GAGVSQSPSNKVTEKGKDVELRCDPISGHTALYWYRQSLGQGLEFLIYFQGNSAPDKSGLPSDRFSAERTGGSVSTLTIQRTQQEDSAVYLCASSSNLLAGGMGSDTQYFGPGTRLTVL.

The V and J genes are TRBV29-1 and TRBJ1-2, with D possibly matching TRBD1 (6 bases). Trimming stripped 7 bases from V and 6 bases from J, with 24 bases between. Per germline, CDR1 SQVTM and CDR2 ANQGSEA. The CDR3 has 15 amino acids. CDR3 sequence reads: CSAVTPTHRVNGYTF. CDR3 nucleotide sequence: TGCAGCGCCGTAACCCCCACCCACAGGGTAAATGGCTACACCTTC.

The V and J genes are TRBV5-1 and TRBJ2-1, with 14 bases aligning to TRBD2. This CDR3 is 18 amino acids long. The junction had 8 bases not matched to a gene; V was cut back by 0 bases and J by 6 bases. The V gene's germline CDR1 is SGHRS and CDR2 YFSETQ. This chain's CDR3 is CASSLAPPTSGRANEQFF. Written as DNA, the CDR3 is TGCGCCAGCAGCTTGGCTCCCCCGACTAGCGGGAGGGCCAATGAGCAGTTCTTC.

This clonotype has more than one count but fewer than ten. The chain is built from TRBV9 and TRBJ2-3, with TRBD2 identical over 7 bases. Germline V lookup: CDR1 SGDLS, CDR2 YYNGEE. The V gene end was trimmed by 4 bases and the J gene end by 2 bases; junction bases not matched to a gene: 7. This CDR3 contains 15 residues. The CDR3 nucleotides are TGTGCCAGCAGCTCCGGGGGGTGGGCCACAGATACGCAGTATTTT. Protein: CASSSGGWATDTQYF.

This chain uses TRBV20-1 with TRBJ2-1; TRBD2 agrees at 12 bases. The germline V gene encodes CDR1 DFQATT and CDR2 SNEGSKA (reference sequence). The CDR3 runs 14 residues. The V and J ends lost 2 bases and 7 bases, in that order; junction bases with no gene match: 3. CDR3 nucleotides: TGCAGTGCTAGAAGACTAGCGGGAGTGAATGAGCAGTTCTTC. It encodes CSARRLAGVNEQFF.

This clonotype was counted a few times. The CDR3 DNA sequence: TGTGCCAGCAGGAAAGACGGCAAAAACATTCAGTACTTC. Translated, it gives CASRKDGKNIQYF. This chain links TRBV2 with TRBJ2-4; D is undetermined. V lost 6 bases, J lost 3 bases, and 9 bases lay in between. The V gene's germline CDR1 is SNHLY and CDR2 FYNNEI. The length of the CDR3 is 13 residues. Using reference TRBV2 and TRBJ2-4 for the parts outside the CDR3, the full variable domain is EPEVTQTPSHQVTQMGQEVILRCVPISNHLYFYWYRQILGQKVEFLVSFYNNEISEKSEIFDDQFSVERPDGSNFTLKIRSTKLEDSAMYFCASRKDGKNIQYFGAGTRLSVL.

V gene TRBV9 combines with J gene TRBJ1-2, with D possibly matching TRBD1 (6 bases). From germline, CDR1 is SGDLS and CDR2 YYNGEE. This CDR3 has 13 amino acids. V gave up 5 bases and J gave up 8 bases, with 16 bases separating them. CDR3: CASSLGAGQGYTF. CDR3 bases: TGTGCCAGCAGTCTGGGGGCAGGGCAAGGCTACACCTTC.

This clonotype has more than one count but fewer than ten. This CDR3 reads CSAGREGPTEQYF. The CDR3 nucleotides read TGCAGTGCTGGTCGGGAGGGCCCCACCGAGCAGTACTTC. The chain has TRBV20-1 and TRBJ2-7; 8 bases align to TRBD2. There are 13 residues in the CDR3. Losses at the gene ends were 5 bases for V and 6 bases for J; bases not matched to a gene: 9. CDR1 is DFQATT, CDR2 SNEGSKA, per germline (reference sequence).

The chain is built from TRBV4-3 and TRBJ1-1; TRBD1 aligns across 7 bases. J lost 4 bases, V lost 1 base, and 9 bases had no gene match. In germline, CDR1 is LGHNA, CDR2 YSLEER. The CDR3 has 16 amino acids. The chain's CDR3 is CASSQVVGGRVTEAFF. The CDR3 nucleotides read TGCGCCAGCAGCCAAGTTGTAGGGGGCCGGGTCACTGAAGCTTTCTTT.

This clonotype showed up many times. The chain carries TRBV12-3 or TRBV12-4 and TRBJ2-1; TRBD2 matches at 8 bases. The CDR3 totals 15 residues. The ends lost 5 bases at V and 7 bases at J; junction bases unmatched: 10. The CDR3 protein is CASSPAGVIWNEQFF. In DNA, the CDR3 is TGTGCCAGCAGTCCAGCGGGAGTAATCTGGAATGAGCAGTTCTTC.

In its sample, this clonotype was seen a few times. This chain joins TRBV7-2 and TRBJ2-3; 8 bases line up with TRBD1. V trimming: 2 bases; J trimming: 4 bases; junction bases outside the gene matches: 5. Looked up from germline, CDR1 is SGHTA and CDR2 is FQGNSA. This CDR3 spans 15 amino acids. CDR3 DNA: TGTGCCAGCAGCTTAAGTTCAGGGGGCGCAGATACGCAGTATTTT. The encoded protein is CASSLSSGGADTQYF.

This clonotype was counted many times. The chain carries TRBV5-1 and TRBJ2-7; D call uncertain. Between the trimmed V and J ends, which lost 4 bases and 3 bases, there was a span of 14 bases. Germline CDR1 is SGHRS and CDR2 is YFSETQ. This CDR3 is 14 amino acids long. CDR3 DNA: TGCGCCAGCAGCCCGGGCCATGCAGTCTACGAGCAGTACTTC. Its protein product is CASSPGHAVYEQYF.

The gene calls are TRBV20-1 and TRBJ1-2; D might be TRBD1 (6 bases). Trimming removed 0 bases from V and 7 bases from J, with 12 bases in between. CDR1 is DFQATT and CDR2 is SNEGSKA in the germline V gene (reference sequence). This CDR3 comprises 13 residues. The DNA of the CDR3 is TGCAGTGCTAGAGAGCAACGGACAGCTGGCTACACCTTC. Its translation: CSAREQRTAGYTF.

The J gene is TRBJ1-1, the V gene TRBV14, with D unclear. This CDR3 contains 13 residues. Germline V CDR1 and CDR2: SGHDN, FVKESK. Trimming took 2 bases from V and 3 from J, leaving 7 bases between them. CDR3 amino acids: CASSQNVYTEAFF. The CDR3 nucleotides are TGTGCCAGCAGCCAAAACGTATACACTGAAGCTTTCTTT.

V usage is TRBV18 and J usage is TRBJ1-3, with D hard to call. The CDR3 extends over 16 amino acids. Germline V gene sequence: CDR1 KGHSH, CDR2 LQKENI. V shed 2 bases and J shed 3 bases, with 14 bases lying between them. The CDR3 nucleotides read TGTGCCAGCTCACCATCACTGCAGTTAGGTGGAAACACCATATATTTT. Encoded protein: CASSPSLQLGGNTIYF.

The CDR3 DNA follows: TGCGCCAGCAGCTTGGCCACTAGCGGGAGAGGATACGAGCAGTACTTC. Residues: CASSLATSGRGYEQYF. The chain uses TRBV5-1 and TRBJ2-7; 11 nucleotides agree with TRBD2. CDR1 SGHRS and CDR2 YFSETQ come from the germline V gene. This CDR3 comprises 16 residues. J was trimmed by 4 bases and V by 0 bases; bases with no gene match: 6.

There are a few counts of this clonotype. The chain is built from TRBV5-1 and TRBJ2-2, with a tentative D call TRBD1 (6 bases). Germline V gene lookup returns CDR1 SGHRS and CDR2 YFSETQ. This CDR3 spans 15 amino acids. V was cut by 4 bases and J by 6 bases, with 16 bases left in between. The CDR3 nucleotides read TGCGCCAGCAGCAGGGACATCCTGGATGCCGGGGAGCTGTTTTTT. This codes for CASSRDILDAGELFF.

This clonotype was seen a few times. CDR3: CASSQVGTGSGFYEQYF. The CDR3 DNA reads TGTGCCAGCAGCCAAGTCGGGACAGGGAGCGGGTTTTACGAGCAGTACTTC. V gene TRBV4-2 combines with J gene TRBJ2-7; 9 nucleotides match TRBD1. Germline V gene lookup returns CDR1 LGHNA and CDR2 YNFKEQ. J lost 4 bases, V lost 1 base, and 11 bases had no gene match. The CDR3 length is 17 residues.

Ten or more counts support this clonotype. This sequence joins TRBV29-1 and TRBJ2-7; 9 bases line up with TRBD1. This CDR3 comprises 15 residues. Germline loops: CDR1 SQVTM, CDR2 ANQGSEA. J was trimmed by 4 bases and V by 3 bases; bases with no gene match: 10. CDR3 sequence (DNA): TGCAGCGTTGAGCTCCGATCCGGGACAGGGTACGAGCAGTACTTC. Its translation: CSVELRSGTGYEQYF.